The entry below gives a single TCR beta chain sequence along with its context. Its matching antigen is unknown. These data belong to a study of cytomegalovirus exposure and HLA in healthy donors. Study-wide points: TCR beta V segments were, for the most part, productive about 87% or about 30% of the time in an earlier analysis. Analysis was carried out at a later point, and it linked a missense DCLRE1C variant to TCR beta V- and J-gene trimming.

Germline V CDR1 and CDR2: LNHNV, YYDKDF (reference sequence). The CDR3 sequence is 14 residues long. Trimming removed 4 bases from V and 4 bases from J, with 13 bases in between. With 60 Vbeta and 13 Jbeta primers, the PCR was carried out. Sequencing used immunoSEQ multiplex PCR; TCRdb keeps in-frame clones, though not all of them. The data hold about 160,000 clones, with 75% to 80% observed a single time. This clonotype originated in a woman between 45 and 60 years old in good health and CMV-seropositive. Sample: PBMCs. This chain uses TRBV15 with TRBJ1-2; TRBD1 is a possible D gene (6 bases). CDR3 nucleotide sequence: TGTGCCACCAGCACAGAGACAGGAGCCTATGGCTACACCTTC. Residues: CATSTETGAYGYTF.